The 29 T cell receptor beta chains below were found in one sample sequenced in a study of shared clonotypes between healthy human individuals (TCRdb year 2020). The library was obtained by the immunoSEQ multiplex PCR assay. TCRdb provides this immuneACCESS table in a form limited to in-frame rearrangements. Some clones are lacking; in checked studies, under half of them reflect an unresolved V gene, and why the rest are absent is not known. The sample table records 2 million to 2.5 million clones; approximately 94% of these occur just once. The top ten clonotypes cover roughly 0.13% of the sample. The specimen sequenced was naive CD4+ T cells sorted from blood. The cell subset or site label here, explained by the study, means: CD45RA+ positively selected. The receptors stem from a man aged 18 to 29 in good health.

Of note for this clone: The sample carries other DNA sequences with the same CDR3. CDR3 DNA sequence: TGTGCCAGCAGCGTAGGAGGGAGGGGCGCAGATACGCAGTATTTT. As protein: CASSVGGRGADTQYF. The genes are TRBV9 and TRBJ2-3, with 7 bases identical to TRBD2. This CDR3 is 15 amino acids long. Unmatched junction bases numbered 5, after V lost 0 bases and J lost 4 bases. Per germline, CDR1 SGDLS and CDR2 YYNGEE. Full variable domain (missing parts from reference TRBV9 and TRBJ2-3): DSGVTQTPKHLITATGQRVTLRCSPRSGDLSVYWYQQSLDQGLQFLIQYYNGEERAKGNILERFSAQQFPDLHSELNLSSLELGDSALYFCASSVGGRGADTQYFGPGTRLTVL.

The chain uses TRBV6-5 and TRBJ2-3; no definite D call. Germline CDR1 MNHEY, CDR2 SVGAGI. Trimming pared 3 bases from V and 7 bases from J, leaving 5 bases between. The CDR3 sequence is 11 residues long. The CDR3 nucleotides are TGTGCCAGCAGTTATTCCTATACGCAGTATTTT. It translates to CASSYSYTQYF.

V gene TRBV7-9 combines with J gene TRBJ1-2; a possible D gene is TRBD1 (6 bases). Germline V gives CDR1 SEHNR, CDR2 FQNEAQ (reference sequence). V lost 7 bases and J lost 4, with 16 bases in between. This CDR3 contains 14 residues. Here the CDR3 reads CASNTLGQSYGYTF. CDR3 nucleotide sequence: TGTGCCAGCAACACGTTGGGACAATCCTATGGCTACACCTTC.

Concerning this clone itself: Distinct nucleotide sequences in the sample also encode this CDR3. The rearrangement links TRBV5-1 to TRBJ2-1; D may match TRBD1 or TRBD2 (6 bases each). Trimming pared 5 bases from V and 1 base from J, leaving 10 bases between. Germline V gene sequence: CDR1 SGHRS, CDR2 YFSETQ. The CDR3 is made up of 14 amino acids. Here the CDR3 reads CASSGGGSYNEQFF. The CDR3 coding sequence is TGCGCCAGCAGTGGAGGGGGGTCCTACAATGAGCAGTTCTTC.

The chain employs TRBV27 and TRBJ2-5, with TRBD2 matching over 8 bases. CDR1 and CDR2 (germline): MNHEY, SMNVEV (reference sequence). The CDR3 is 13 amino acids. J gave up 4 bases and V 3 bases, and 1 base lay outside the gene matches. Here the CDR3 DNA reads TGTGCCAGCAGTTTTGGACTAGCAGAGACCCAGTACTTC. Amino acids: CASSFGLAETQYF.

The gene calls are TRBV7-3 and TRBJ2-5; TRBD1 might be the D (6 bases). CDR1 is SGHTA, CDR2 FQGTGA, per germline. The germline V and J ends were trimmed by 1 base and 5 bases, with 8 bases remaining between them. The CDR3 loop spans 13 amino acids. The CDR3 coding sequence is TGTGCCAGCAGCTTAAGGCAGGGGGAGACCCAGTACTTC. Translated, it gives CASSLRQGETQYF.

This chain links TRBV5-1 with TRBJ2-3; 7 positions agree with TRBD2. Germline CDR1 is SGHRS and CDR2 is YFSETQ. V lost 3 bases to trimming and J lost 1 base; unmatched junction nucleotides: 11. The CDR3 is 17 residues long. CDR3 sequence (DNA): TGCGCCAGCAGCTGGGGTGTTTCTAGCGGTCGCACAGATACGCAGTATTTT. Encoded protein: CASSWGVSSGRTDTQYF.

This chain joins TRBV14 and TRBJ2-2, with D perhaps matching TRBD1 or TRBD2 (5 bases each). V was cut by 4 bases and J by 6 bases, with 12 bases left in between. The CDR3 contains 14 residues. Germline V gene lookup returns CDR1 SGHDN and CDR2 FVKESK. The CDR3 nucleotides are TGTGCCAGCAGCCCCCCTGGGGGTTCCGGGGAGCTGTTTTTT. It yields the protein CASSPPGGSGELFF.

This clone has a single count. The chain combines TRBV9 with TRBJ1-1; tentatively, D is TRBD1 (6 bases). The CDR3 loop spans 19 amino acids. V lost 0 bases, J lost 6 bases, and 27 bases lay in between. Germline V lookup: CDR1 SGDLS, CDR2 YYNGEE. The CDR3 bases are TGTGCCAGCAGCGTAGTAGGGCCAGTGGGGGCGGGTGAGCTTCCTGAAGCTTTCTTT. Its translation is CASSVVGPVGAGELPEAFF.

V usage is TRBV6-6 and J usage is TRBJ2-5; TRBD2 is a possible D gene (7 bases). The CDR3 runs to 15 residues. Trimming shortened V by 6 bases and J by 3 bases, and 17 bases separated the two germline ends. Germline values: CDR1 MNHNY, CDR2 SVGAGI (reference sequence). The CDR3, as DNA: TGTGCCAGCAGCCTCCCTGGGGGGGGCAAAGAGACCCAGTACTTC. It codes for CASSLPGGGKETQYF.

The sample holds one count of this clone. The chain combines TRBV10-3 with TRBJ2-5; D not resolved. CDR1 is ENHRY, CDR2 SYGVKD, per germline. Trimming left V 2 bases short and J 4 bases short, with 11 bases between. The CDR3 extends over 14 amino acids. The CDR3 bases are TGTGCCATCAGTGAGGTGGTGGGCCGAGAGACCCAGTACTTC. Translating gives CAISEVVGRETQYF.

The rearrangement links TRBV7-2 to TRBJ1-4; TRBD1 might be the D (6 bases). The germline CDR1 and CDR2 sequences are SGHTA and FQGNSA. Trimming removed 1 base from V and 8 bases from J, with 17 bases in between. This CDR3 spans 16 amino acids. The CDR3 protein is CASSLGRGGLGEKLFF. CDR3 coding DNA: TGTGCCAGCAGCTTAGGGCGTGGGGGGCTTGGAGAAAAACTGTTTTTT.

The chain uses TRBV28 and TRBJ1-2; tentatively, D is TRBD1 (6 bases). CDR3 length: 14 residues. From germline, CDR1 is MDHEN and CDR2 SYDVKM. With 5 bases removed from V and 4 bases from J, the gap between germline ends came to 14 bases. This chain's CDR3 is CASSRKQGPYGYTF. The DNA for the CDR3 is TGTGCCAGCAGTCGGAAACAGGGCCCCTATGGCTACACCTTC.

V usage is TRBV6-1 and J usage is TRBJ2-5; maybe TRBD1 (6 bases). The ends were cut back, 5 bases at V and 7 bases at J, with 14 bases in the middle. The CDR3 length is 13 residues. Looked up from germline, CDR1 is MNHNS and CDR2 is SASEGT. CDR3 sequence reads: CASSNSGVGTQYF. As DNA, the CDR3 is TGTGCCAGCAGTAACTCAGGGGTTGGGACCCAGTACTTC.

The chain has TRBV5-4 and TRBJ2-3; D may be TRBD1 or TRBD2 (6 bases each). Germline V gives CDR1 SGHNT, CDR2 YYREEE (reference sequence). The ends were cut back, 6 bases at V and 2 bases at J, with 10 bases in the middle. The CDR3 is made up of 13 amino acids. The CDR3 bases are TGTGCCAGCAAGGGGGAGGTCACAGATACGCAGTATTTT. Translated, it gives CASKGEVTDTQYF.

J is TRBJ2-5 and V is TRBV7-9; 9 nucleotides agree with TRBD1. There are 16 residues in the CDR3. V was clipped by 2 bases and J by 5 bases; unmatched bases: 9. Per germline, CDR1 SEHNR and CDR2 FQNEAQ (reference sequence). The CDR3 nucleotides are TGTGCCAGCAGCTTATCAACCACAGGGGGCGGTGAGACCCAGTACTTC. This translates into CASSLSTTGGGETQYF.

About this clone itself: The junction and the germline gene differ at one end; a read error may be behind it. This chain connects TRBV7-7 to TRBJ2-2, with 7 bases identical to TRBD2. CDR1 and CDR2 from the germline V gene are SSHAT and FNYEAQ (reference sequence). The CDR3 contains 15 residues. The CDR3 sequence: CASSSGGIGTGELFF. DNA of the CDR3: TGTGCTAGCAGCTCCGGGGGGATTGGCACCGGGGAGCTGTTTTTT.

The V call is TRBV18, the J call TRBJ2-1; D is ambiguous. The V and J ends lost 5 bases and 5 bases respectively, with 13 bases between them. The CDR3 is 14 residues long. Germline-derived CDR1 and CDR2 are KGHSH and LQKENI. The chain's CDR3 is CASSWAGKNNEQFF. Here the CDR3 DNA reads TGTGCCAGCTCATGGGCCGGAAAAAACAATGAGCAGTTCTTC.

This rearrangement joins TRBV6-6 to TRBJ1-2; TRBD1 agrees at 8 bases. The V gene's germline CDR1 is MNHNY and CDR2 SVGAGI (reference sequence). Trimming took 4 bases from V and 7 from J; bases not matched to a gene: 5. This CDR3 contains 13 residues. The DNA for the CDR3 is TGTGCCAGCAGTTTGAACAGGGGGGCTGGCTACACCTTC. Protein sequence: CASSLNRGAGYTF.

The chain couples TRBV6-5 to TRBJ1-2; a weak D match, TRBD1 (5 bases). The CDR3 length is 14 residues. Germline loops: CDR1 MNHEY, CDR2 SVGAGI. Trimming cost V 6 bases and J 1 base, with 12 bases left between them. The CDR3 sequence is CASRAGGFNYGYTF. DNA for the CDR3: TGTGCCAGCAGAGCCGGGGGTTTTAACTATGGCTACACCTTC.

With regard to this clone: At the DNA level, this CDR3 is encoded by other sequences in the same sample as well. V usage is TRBV18 and J usage is TRBJ1-1; D is ambiguous. The CDR3 sequence is 14 residues long. V was cut by 3 bases and J by 0 bases, with 8 bases left in between. CDR1 and CDR2 from the germline V gene are KGHSH and LQKENI. In nucleotides, the CDR3 is TGTGCCAGCTCACCTACATCCCTGAACACTGAAGCTTTCTTT. Translation gives CASSPTSLNTEAFF.

The chain combines TRBV28 with TRBJ2-7; either TRBD1 or TRBD2 may supply D (6 bases each). Germline V gene lookup returns CDR1 MDHEN and CDR2 SYDVKM. V was trimmed by 11 bases and J by 0 bases, leaving 17 bases between them. CDR3 length equals 14 residues. The CDR3 coding sequence is TGTGCCTCCCGGAGAGGGGGGTCCTCCTACGAGCAGTACTTC. Its protein is CASRRGGSSYEQYF.

The chain links TRBV7-2 to TRBJ1-5, with D tentatively TRBD1 (5 bases). Trimming cost V 3 bases and J 6 bases, with 9 bases left between them. Per germline, CDR1 SGHTA and CDR2 FQGNSA. This CDR3 contains 13 residues. DNA for the CDR3: TGTGCCAGCAGCTTGACAGAGCTTCAGCCCCAGCATTTT. Protein product: CASSLTELQPQHF. Together with reference TRBV7-2 and TRBJ1-5, the CDR3 gives the full variable domain: GAGVSQSPSNKVTEKGKDVELRCDPISGHTALYWYRQSLGQGLEFLIYFQGNSAPDKSGLPSDRFSAERTGGSVSTLTIQRTQQEDSAVYLCASSLTELQPQHFGDGTRLSIL.

This chain joins TRBV5-1 and TRBJ1-4; D is undetermined. The CDR3 has 14 amino acids. V was shortened by 3 bases and J by 4 bases, with 10 bases between the two germline ends. The germline V gene encodes CDR1 SGHRS and CDR2 YFSETQ. The CDR3 region has the DNA TGCGCCAGCAGCTCGGACGGGTATAATGAAAAACTGTTTTTT. Amino acid sequence: CASSSDGYNEKLFF.

To note about this clone: Relative to the germline gene, one junction end is altered; a read error may explain this. V is TRBV7-7 and J is TRBJ2-3; TRBD1 matches at 10 bases. CDR3 length equals 15 residues. Looked up from germline, CDR1 is SSHAT and CDR2 is FNYEAQ (reference sequence). The CDR3 region is CASSLGQGESDTQYF. CDR3 in DNA: TGTGCTAGCAGCCTCGGACAGGGGGAATCAGATACGCAGTATTTT.

This clone was seen once. This rearrangement joins TRBV5-6 to TRBJ1-6, with TRBD1 as a possible D gene (5 bases). This CDR3 comprises 16 residues. Trimming left V 0 bases short and J 4 bases short, with 11 bases between. Per the germline V gene, CDR1 is SGHDT and CDR2 is YYEEEE. This chain's CDR3 is CASSLGGTGYNSPLHF. The CDR3, as DNA: TGTGCCAGCAGCTTGGGAGGGACGGGTTATAATTCACCCCTCCACTTT.

This chain links TRBV9 with TRBJ2-2, with no clear D. V gave up 2 bases and J gave up 6 bases, with 8 bases separating them. Germline loops: CDR1 SGDLS, CDR2 YYNGEE. The CDR3 length is 13 residues. The CDR3 DNA reads TGTGCCAGCAGCGTTTCGAGTCCCGGGGAGCTGTTTTTT. It specifies CASSVSSPGELFF.

V usage is TRBV19 and J usage is TRBJ1-2; 8 bases are shared with TRBD1. Trimming at V came to 2 bases and at J to 3 bases, leaving 5 bases not matched to a gene. The CDR3 runs 15 residues. CDR1 and CDR2 (germline): LNHDA, SQIVND (reference sequence). The CDR3 region is CASSISTGGYYGYTF. CDR3 DNA: TGTGCCAGTAGTATAAGCACAGGGGGATACTATGGCTACACCTTC.

In DNA, the CDR3 is TGTGCCTGGAGTGGATTGGGGGTCTTTGGAAACACCATATATTTT. Its protein product is CAWSGLGVFGNTIYF. This chain uses TRBV30 with TRBJ1-3; TRBD1 is a possible D gene (5 bases). CDR1 and CDR2 from the germline V gene are GTSNPN and SVGIG (reference sequence). This CDR3 region has 15 residues. Deletions cut 1 base from V and 3 bases from J, with 13 bases between.